The count of the clone carrying this T cell receptor beta chain is one. Participants reported their clinical history, and cohort assignment relied on those reports. Cohort 3 recovered donors had two negative PCRs, clearance, or symptom resolution. This CDR3 is 16 amino acids long. V lost 0 bases and J 3 bases, leaving 9 bases between the germline ends. CDR1 and CDR2 from the germline V gene are MRHNA and SNTAGT. How the authors handled the data: From reference gene primer amplification, estimates of nucleated cell counts were derived. Clones were read by immunoSEQ multiplex PCR, and TCRdb kept only the in-frame ones, dropping some. V and J calls and clone size are copied from that table; D and trimming were computed from the DNA. The repertoire holds a few hundred thousand clones, about 87% seen once, with 8.5% to 10% in the top ten. These data come from a study of blood T cell repertoires in COVID-19. On the study more broadly: Samples of COVID-19 (acute and convalescent) were obtained from the United States, Italy and Spain.

The chain joins TRBV6-4 to TRBJ2-6; D unclear. The sequencing sample was made of PBMCs or T cells enriched from blood (not recorded which). This clonotype was obtained from a woman under 30 who had recovered from COVID-19. The CDR3 nucleotides are TGTGCCAGCAGTGACTCGGCCTCAGGTGGGGCCAACGTCCTGACTTTC. Residues: CASSDSASGGANVLTF.